The next 21 T cell receptor beta chains were all read from a single sample in a study of blood T cell repertoires in COVID-19. Libraries were prepared by immunoSEQ multiplex PCR; TCRdb keeps only in-frame clonotypes and omits some of them. The data contain under 250,000 clones, over 80% of them singletons. Sequencing input: peripheral blood. The receptors come from a woman between 65 and 79 years old with active or convalescent COVID-19.

The chain joins TRBV2 to TRBJ1-1, with 10 bases matching TRBD1. This CDR3 contains 15 residues. Germline-derived CDR1 and CDR2 are SNHLY and FYNNEI. V dropped 7 bases and J dropped 2; count of bases not matched to a gene: 7. The DNA of the CDR3 is TGTGCCAGCAACCGGGACAGGGGTCCCAACACTGAAGCTTTCTTT. Residues: CASNRDRGPNTEAFF.

V usage is TRBV11-3 and J usage is TRBJ2-2; TRBD1 matches 11 bases. Germline V CDR1 and CDR2: SGHNT, YENEEA. This CDR3 has 17 residues. The junction had 12 bases not matched to a gene; V was cut back by 5 bases and J by 7 bases. The CDR3 loop is CASSTWGTGGKGGELFF. CDR3 DNA: TGTGCCAGCAGCACCTGGGGGACAGGGGGGAAGGGCGGGGAGCTGTTTTTT.

The chain couples TRBV5-4 to TRBJ2-1; TRBD2 matches 9 bases. V lost 4 bases, J lost 4 bases, and 9 bases stayed unmatched. This CDR3 is built from 16 residues. Germline V gene data show CDR1 as SGHNT and CDR2 as YYREEE (reference sequence). The DNA for the CDR3 is TGTGCCAGCAGCCCTGAGTTGGCGGGGGGGTACAATGAGCAGTTCTTC. This sequence encodes CASSPELAGGYNEQFF.

This clone appeared a single time. This chain links TRBV24-1 with TRBJ2-1; 8 nucleotides line up with TRBD1. Germline V CDR1 and CDR2: KGHDR, SFDVKD. The junction had 6 bases not matched to a gene; V was cut back by 4 bases and J by 2 bases. The CDR3 is made up of 16 amino acids. In nucleotides, the CDR3 is TGTGCCACCAGTGACGGACAGGGTATCCCCTACAATGAGCAGTTCTTC. Translated, it gives CATSDGQGIPYNEQFF.

This chain links TRBV20-1 with TRBJ1-1; D might be TRBD1 (5 bases). Germline V gives CDR1 DFQATT, CDR2 SNEGSKA (reference sequence). Trimming removed 3 bases from V and 4 bases from J, with 15 bases in between. The CDR3 contains 14 residues. CDR3 loop: CSASRGPLGTEAFF. CDR3 bases: TGCAGTGCTAGTAGGGGCCCATTGGGCACTGAAGCTTTCTTT.

This chain joins TRBV5-1 and TRBJ2-5; 13 bases agree with TRBD2. Trimming took 4 bases from V and 2 from J; bases not matched to a gene: 2. CDR3 length: 15 residues. Germline CDR1 and CDR2: SGHRS and YFSETQ. The CDR3 is CASSELAGGQETQYF. DNA of the CDR3: TGCGCCAGCAGCGAACTAGCGGGAGGGCAAGAGACCCAGTACTTC.

The CDR3 is CAISLDRGPEKLFF. The DNA of the CDR3 is TGTGCCATCAGCCTCGACAGGGGTCCTGAAAAACTGTTTTTT. The chain couples TRBV10-3 to TRBJ1-4, with 8 bases fitting TRBD1. Germline V CDR1 and CDR2: ENHRY, SYGVKD. The CDR3 spans 14 residues. The J segment lost 7 bases and the V segment lost 6 bases, leaving 7 bases of the junction unmatched.

CDR3 loop: CASSRLGGRGTDTQYF. CDR3 coding DNA: TGTGCCAGCAGCCGCCTAGGGGGCCGAGGCACAGATACGCAGTATTTT. The gene calls are TRBV3-1 (or the pseudogene TRBV3-2) and TRBJ2-3; 7 bases agree with TRBD1. From germline, CDR1 is LGHDT and CDR2 YNNKEL (reference sequence). CDR3 size: 16 residues. The trim removed 4 bases at V and 1 base at J, leaving 8 bases unmatched.

This sequence joins TRBV29-1 and TRBJ1-2; no clear D. Trimming took 7 bases from V and 4 from J, leaving 10 bases between them. CDR3 length: 11 amino acids. Germline V gene data show CDR1 as SQVTM and CDR2 as ANQGSEA. The CDR3 bases are TGCAGCGGTCAGGTGTTCTATGGCTACACCTTC. The encoded protein is CSGQVFYGYTF.

This clone has only one observation. The V gene is TRBV6-6, the J gene TRBJ2-7, with 10 bases lining up with TRBD1. CDR3 length: 15 amino acids. Trimming took 7 bases from V and 4 from J; bases not matched to a gene: 10. Germline CDR1 and CDR2: MNHNY and SVGAGI (reference sequence). The CDR3 DNA is TGTGCCAGCAAAAGAGACAGGGGGCATCCTTACGAGCAGTACTTC. The encoded protein is CASKRDRGHPYEQYF.

This clone was found once. The chain is built from TRBV5-8 and TRBJ2-3, with D hard to call. The germline V gene has CDR1 SGHTS and CDR2 YDEGEE. The V and J ends lost 4 bases and 2 bases respectively, with 17 bases between them. The CDR3 is 16 amino acids. The CDR3 region is CASSHISDSYTDTQYF. The CDR3 DNA is TGTGCCAGCAGCCACATATCCGACTCCTACACAGATACGCAGTATTTT.

The chain is built from TRBV6-5 and TRBJ2-4; perhaps TRBD2 as D (6 bases). This CDR3 spans 15 amino acids. V lost 5 bases to trimming and J lost 8 bases, with 19 bases between them. Per germline, CDR1 MNHEY and CDR2 SVGAGI. This chain's CDR3 is CASSHGGDSGDIQYF. The CDR3 DNA reads as TGTGCCAGCAGTCACGGGGGTGACTCGGGGGACATTCAGTACTTC.

This clone was observed a few times. The rearrangement links TRBV3-1 (or the pseudogene TRBV3-2) to TRBJ2-5, with TRBD1 as a possible D gene (6 bases). Germline CDR1 is LGHDT and CDR2 is YNNKEL (reference sequence). The CDR3 contains 15 residues. With 4 bases removed from V and 0 bases from J, the gap between germline ends came to 12 bases. CDR3 sequence reads: CASSRPRGNQETQYF. For the CDR3, the DNA is TGTGCCAGCAGCCGCCCAAGGGGGAACCAAGAGACCCAGTACTTC.

Comment on this clone: Other DNA sequences within the sample encode an identical CDR3. The V and J genes are TRBV15 and TRBJ1-2, with TRBD1 matching over 11 bases. The V segment lost 0 bases and the J segment 8 bases; nucleotides outside the gene matches: 8. CDR3 length equals 16 residues. The germline V gene has CDR1 LNHNV and CDR2 YYDKDF (reference sequence). The CDR3 protein is CATSRDPGQGARGYTF. DNA for the CDR3: TGTGCCACCAGCAGAGATCCCGGACAGGGGGCGCGGGGCTACACCTTC.

The V and J genes are TRBV7-9 and TRBJ2-5; a possible D gene is TRBD1 (6 bases). The CDR3 totals 14 residues. V gave up 4 bases and J gave up 5 bases, with 14 bases separating them. Germline CDR1 and CDR2: SEHNR and FQNEAQ (reference sequence). The CDR3 loop is CASSSEQGGETQYF. DNA of the CDR3: TGTGCCAGCAGCTCAGAACAGGGTGGGGAGACCCAGTACTTC.

The CDR3 DNA reads as TGCGCCAGCAGCGGCCAGGGAAGTAGTTATGGCTACACCTTC. Residues: CASSGQGSSYGYTF. The genes are TRBV5-1 and TRBJ1-2, with a tentative D call TRBD1 (5 bases). The CDR3 totals 14 residues. V lost 4 bases to trimming and J lost 5 bases, with 15 bases between them. Looked up from germline, CDR1 is SGHRS and CDR2 is YFSETQ.

This CDR3 is CASSQSGAVDEQFF. The CDR3 DNA is TGTGCCAGCAGCCAAAGCGGGGCGGTCGATGAGCAGTTCTTC. The chain employs TRBV4-2 and TRBJ2-1; TRBD2 matches 7 bases. Germline-derived CDR1 and CDR2 are LGHNA and YNFKEQ. CDR3 size: 14 residues. V shed 2 bases and J 8 bases; nucleotides not matched to a gene: 6.

The V and J genes are TRBV5-1 and TRBJ1-2; D call uncertain. V dropped 0 bases and J dropped 6 bases, with 18 bases sitting between them. The CDR3 covers 16 residues. Germline CDR1 reads SGHRS; CDR2 reads YFSETQ. The CDR3 loop is CASSLEIGELVDGYTF. CDR3 coding DNA: TGCGCCAGCAGCTTGGAAATTGGGGAGTTAGTGGATGGCTACACCTTC.

The V and J genes are TRBV9 and TRBJ1-2; 10 positions match TRBD1. This CDR3 has 15 amino acids. Looked up from germline, CDR1 is SGDLS and CDR2 is YYNGEE. After removal of 0 bases from V and 3 bases from J, the junction contained 2 bases not matched to a gene. The CDR3 loop reads CASSVGQGAHYGYTF. DNA for the CDR3: TGTGCCAGCAGCGTAGGACAGGGGGCCCACTATGGCTACACCTTC.

The sample holds many counts of this clone. Other nucleotide sequences from this sample produce the same CDR3. This chain links TRBV4-1 with TRBJ1-1; D ambiguous. V lost 6 bases and J lost 6, with 11 bases in between. Germline V gene data show CDR1 as MGHRA and CDR2 as YSYEKL. The CDR3 length is 12 residues. CDR3 sequence (DNA): TGCGCCAGCAGAACGCGAGGATCTGAAGCTTTCTTT. It encodes CASRTRGSEAFF.

The V and J genes are TRBV9 and TRBJ2-7; 14 nucleotides agree with TRBD2. This CDR3 is built from 15 residues. Germline CDR1 SGDLS, CDR2 YYNGEE. The J segment lost 3 bases and the V segment lost 4 bases, leaving 3 bases of the junction unmatched. This CDR3 is CASSFGTSGSYEQYF. CDR3 sequence (DNA): TGTGCCAGCAGCTTCGGGACTAGCGGGAGCTACGAGCAGTACTTC.